A single sample is the source of the 3 T cell receptor beta chains below, sequenced in a study of PD-1 blockade in classical Hodgkin lymphoma. With no exception, relapse followed autologous stem cell transplantation in all patients, and brentuximab vedotin exposure varied. Repertoires were generated with immunoSEQ multiplex PCR, while TCRdb's copy carries only in-frame clones and drops some. The sample yields about 97,000 clones, approximately 83% seen once. This material consisted of peripheral blood mononuclear cells (PBMCs), taken at baseline. These receptors were obtained from a human donor with classical Hodgkin lymphoma.

V and J are TRBV12-5 and TRBJ1-2; 10 bases are a match to TRBD1. In germline, CDR1 is LGHNT, CDR2 FRNRAP. This CDR3 is 16 amino acids long. V dropped 5 bases and J dropped 4; count of bases not matched to a gene: 10. The CDR3 nucleotides read TGTGCTAGTGGTCCACCGCCGGGACAGGGGACCTATGGCTACACCTTC. It codes for CASGPPPGQGTYGYTF.

This chain joins TRBV5-1 and TRBJ2-6, with D uncertain. The germline CDR1 and CDR2 sequences are SGHRS and YFSETQ. With 2 bases removed from V and 2 bases from J, the gap between germline ends came to 5 bases. This CDR3 has 14 amino acids. The CDR3 DNA is TGCGCCAGCAGCTTTACGACTGGGGCCAACGTCCTGACTTTC. It codes for CASSFTTGANVLTF.

J is TRBJ1-2 and V is TRBV6-5; D may be TRBD1 (6 bases). Germline CDR1 MNHEY, CDR2 SVGAGI. Trimming took off 2 bases at V and 4 bases at J, with 8 bases between the two ends. There are 13 residues in the CDR3. CDR3 region: CASSYRGPYGYTF. Written as DNA, the CDR3 is TGTGCCAGCAGTTACCGGGGGCCCTATGGCTACACCTTC.